This T cell receptor (beta chain) was sequenced during a study of shared clonotypes between healthy human individuals. Findings and caveats of the study: It was anticipated that sequencing depth would influence how many clonotypes donors shared. Generally, naive subsets came out with larger estimated richness than memory subsets.

This clone occurred a few times. Antigen: not known. V shed 5 bases and J 2 bases; nucleotides not matched to a gene: 12. Germline V gene data show CDR1 as SEHNR and CDR2 as FQNEAQ (reference sequence). CDR3 size: 18 residues. Using immunoSEQ multiplex PCR, the repertoire was profiled, and TCRdb retains in-frame clones only, with some absent. This table holds 1 million to 1.3 million clones, 75% to 85% found once. The origin of this receptor is a young man in good health. Some clones in this sample may be carry-over from other donors' samples. The sample taken for sequencing was memory CD4+ T cells from PBMCs. Subset denoted: CD45RA-negative fraction. J is TRBJ2-3 and V is TRBV7-9; TRBD2 agrees at 11 bases. The CDR3 DNA is TGTGCCAGCAGCCCAGGGGTCCTAGCGGGAGGCCTCACAGATACGCAGTATTTT. Its protein product is CASSPGVLAGGLTDTQYF.